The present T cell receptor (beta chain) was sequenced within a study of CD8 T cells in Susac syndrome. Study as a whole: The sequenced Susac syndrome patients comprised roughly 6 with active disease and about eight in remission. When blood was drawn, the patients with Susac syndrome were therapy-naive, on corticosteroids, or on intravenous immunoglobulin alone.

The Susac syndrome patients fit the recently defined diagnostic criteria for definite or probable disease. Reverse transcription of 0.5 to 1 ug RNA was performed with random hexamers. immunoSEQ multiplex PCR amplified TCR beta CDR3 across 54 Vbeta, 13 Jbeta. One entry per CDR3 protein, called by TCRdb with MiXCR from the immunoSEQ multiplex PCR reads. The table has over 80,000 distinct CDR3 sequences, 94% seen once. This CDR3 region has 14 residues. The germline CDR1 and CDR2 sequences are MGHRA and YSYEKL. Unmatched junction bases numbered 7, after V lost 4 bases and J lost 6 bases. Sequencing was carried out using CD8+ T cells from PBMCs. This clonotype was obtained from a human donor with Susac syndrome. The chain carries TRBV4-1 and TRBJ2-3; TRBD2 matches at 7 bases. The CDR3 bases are TGCGCCAGCAGCCTAAGACTAGCCGAGGATACGCAGTATTTT. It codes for CASSLRLAEDTQYF.